A single sample is the source of the 2 T cell receptor beta chains below, sequenced in a study of T cell changes during pregnancy in multiple sclerosis. TCRdb's table, derived via immunoSEQ multiplex PCR, lists solely in-frame clones and lacks some. The sample lists roughly 76,000 clones, about 93% occurring once. Sequencing was performed on CD4+ T cells from peripheral blood mononuclear cells, taken in the second trimester of pregnancy. The receptors here all came from a female donor with multiple sclerosis, enrolled in a pregnancy study.

This rearrangement joins TRBV19 to TRBJ1-2; TRBD1 matches 8 bases. Germline CDR1 LNHDA, CDR2 SQIVND (reference sequence). This CDR3 has 15 amino acids. Unmatched junction bases numbered 7, after V lost 4 bases and J lost 3 bases. CDR3 loop: CASSTRQGPHYGYTF. The CDR3 coding sequence is TGTGCCAGTAGTACCCGACAGGGGCCCCACTATGGCTACACCTTC.

This chain joins TRBV4-1 and TRBJ2-1, with 7 bases identical to TRBD1. CDR1 and CDR2 (germline): MGHRA, YSYEKL. Trimming at V came to 2 bases and at J to 3 bases, leaving 4 bases not matched to a gene. The CDR3 length is 15 residues. CDR3 sequence: CASSQRQGDYNEQFF. The CDR3 DNA reads TGCGCCAGCAGCCAAAGGCAGGGGGACTACAATGAGCAGTTCTTC.